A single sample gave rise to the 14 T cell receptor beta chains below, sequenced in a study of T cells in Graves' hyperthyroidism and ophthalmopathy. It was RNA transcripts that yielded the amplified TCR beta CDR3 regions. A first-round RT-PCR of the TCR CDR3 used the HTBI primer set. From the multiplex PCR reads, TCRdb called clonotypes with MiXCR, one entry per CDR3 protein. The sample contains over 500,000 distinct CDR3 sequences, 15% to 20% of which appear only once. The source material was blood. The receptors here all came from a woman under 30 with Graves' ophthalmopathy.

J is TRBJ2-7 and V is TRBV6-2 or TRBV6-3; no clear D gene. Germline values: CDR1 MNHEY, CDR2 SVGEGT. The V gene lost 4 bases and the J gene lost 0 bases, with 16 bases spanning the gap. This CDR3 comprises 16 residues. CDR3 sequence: CASSLSAGTSSYEQYF. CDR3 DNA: TGTGCCAGCAGTTTATCCGCCGGCACCAGCTCCTACGAGCAGTACTTC.

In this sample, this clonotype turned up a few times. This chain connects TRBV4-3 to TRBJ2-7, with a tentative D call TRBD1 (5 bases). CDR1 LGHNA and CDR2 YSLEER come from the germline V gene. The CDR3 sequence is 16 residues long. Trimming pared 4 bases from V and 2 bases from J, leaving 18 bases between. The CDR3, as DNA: TGCGCCAGCAGCCCAAGATATAAGGGGCCAACCTACGAGCAGTACTTC. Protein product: CASSPRYKGPTYEQYF.

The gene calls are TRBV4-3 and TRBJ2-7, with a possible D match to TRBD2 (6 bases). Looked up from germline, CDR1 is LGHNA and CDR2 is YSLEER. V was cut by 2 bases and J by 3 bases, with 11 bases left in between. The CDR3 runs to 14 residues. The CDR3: CASSQIPGSYEQYF. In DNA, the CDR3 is TGCGCCAGCAGCCAAATCCCCGGGAGCTACGAGCAGTACTTC.

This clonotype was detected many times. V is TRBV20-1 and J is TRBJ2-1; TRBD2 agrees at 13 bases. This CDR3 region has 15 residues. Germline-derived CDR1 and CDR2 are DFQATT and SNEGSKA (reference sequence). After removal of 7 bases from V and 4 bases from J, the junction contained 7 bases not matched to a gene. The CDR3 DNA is TGCAGTGTTCCCAGACTAGCGGGGGGATACAATGAGCAGTTCTTC. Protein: CSVPRLAGGYNEQFF.

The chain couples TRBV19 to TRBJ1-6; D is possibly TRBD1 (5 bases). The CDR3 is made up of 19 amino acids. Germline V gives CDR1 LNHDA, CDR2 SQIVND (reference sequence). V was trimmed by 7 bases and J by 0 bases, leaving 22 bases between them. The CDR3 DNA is TGTGCCAGTATTTACACGGCGGACATTCGGAGCTCCTATAATTCACCCCTCCACTTT. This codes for CASIYTADIRSSYNSPLHF. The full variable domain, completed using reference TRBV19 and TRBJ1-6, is DGGITQSPKYLFRKEGQNVTLSCEQNLNHDAMYWYRQDPGQGLRLIYYSQIVNDFQKGDIAEGYSVSREKKESFPLTVTSAQKNPTAFYLCASIYTADIRSSYNSPLHFGNGTRLTVT.

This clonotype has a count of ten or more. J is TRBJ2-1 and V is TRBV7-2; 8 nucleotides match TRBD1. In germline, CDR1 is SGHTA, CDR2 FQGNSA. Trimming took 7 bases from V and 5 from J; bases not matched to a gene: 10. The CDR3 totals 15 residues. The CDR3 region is CASTSRDRPDNEQFF. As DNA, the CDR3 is TGTGCCAGCACCTCGAGGGACAGGCCTGACAATGAGCAGTTCTTC.

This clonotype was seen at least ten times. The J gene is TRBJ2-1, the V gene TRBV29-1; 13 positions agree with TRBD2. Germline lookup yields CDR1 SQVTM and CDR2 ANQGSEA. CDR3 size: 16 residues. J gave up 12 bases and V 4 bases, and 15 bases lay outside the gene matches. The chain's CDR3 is CSVGEPGLAGRSGQFF. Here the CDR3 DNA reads TGCAGCGTTGGGGAGCCGGGACTAGCGGGAAGGAGCGGGCAGTTCTTC.

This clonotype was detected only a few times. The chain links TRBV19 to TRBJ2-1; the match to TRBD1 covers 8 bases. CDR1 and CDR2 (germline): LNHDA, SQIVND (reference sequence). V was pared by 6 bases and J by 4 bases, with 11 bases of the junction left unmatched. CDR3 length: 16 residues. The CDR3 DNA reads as TGTGCCAGTAGCCCCATAGACAGGGGCTGGTACAATGAGCAGTTCTTC. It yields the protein CASSPIDRGWYNEQFF.

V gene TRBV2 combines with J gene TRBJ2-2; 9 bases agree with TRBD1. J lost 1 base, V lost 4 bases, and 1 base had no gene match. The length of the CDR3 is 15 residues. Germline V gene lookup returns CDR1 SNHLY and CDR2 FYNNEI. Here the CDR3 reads CASSGDRVNTGELFF. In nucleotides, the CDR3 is TGTGCCAGCAGTGGGGACAGGGTGAACACCGGGGAGCTGTTTTTT.

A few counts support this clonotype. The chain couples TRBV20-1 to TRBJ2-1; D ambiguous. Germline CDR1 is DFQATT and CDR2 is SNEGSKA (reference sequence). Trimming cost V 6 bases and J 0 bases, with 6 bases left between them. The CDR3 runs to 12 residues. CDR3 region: CSASVSYNEQFF. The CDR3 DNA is TGCAGTGCCTCCGTCTCCTACAATGAGCAGTTCTTC.

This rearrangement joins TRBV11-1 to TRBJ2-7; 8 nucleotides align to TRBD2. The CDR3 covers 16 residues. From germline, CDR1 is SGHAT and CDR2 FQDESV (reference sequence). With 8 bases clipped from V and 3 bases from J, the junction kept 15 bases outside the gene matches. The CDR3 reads CASSRGGGSGLYEQYF. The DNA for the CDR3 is TGTGCCAGCTCCCGGGGGGGCGGGAGTGGGCTCTACGAGCAGTACTTC.

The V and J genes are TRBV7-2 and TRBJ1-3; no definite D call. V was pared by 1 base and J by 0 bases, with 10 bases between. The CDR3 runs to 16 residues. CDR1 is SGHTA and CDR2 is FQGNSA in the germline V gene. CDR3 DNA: TGTGCCAGCAGCTTAGATCTAGGTAGCTCTGGAAACACCATATATTTT. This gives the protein CASSLDLGSSGNTIYF.

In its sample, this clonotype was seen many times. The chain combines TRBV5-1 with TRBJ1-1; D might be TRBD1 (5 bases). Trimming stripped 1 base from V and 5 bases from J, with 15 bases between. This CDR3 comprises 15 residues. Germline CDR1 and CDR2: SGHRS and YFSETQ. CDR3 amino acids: CASSLKLGAWTEAFF. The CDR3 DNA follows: TGCGCCAGCAGCTTGAAACTTGGGGCGTGGACTGAAGCTTTCTTT.

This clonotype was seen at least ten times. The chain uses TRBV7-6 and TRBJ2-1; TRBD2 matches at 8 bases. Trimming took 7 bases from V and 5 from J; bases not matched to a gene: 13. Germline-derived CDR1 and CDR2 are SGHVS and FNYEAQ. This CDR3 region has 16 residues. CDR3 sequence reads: CASNFGGLVGDNEQFF. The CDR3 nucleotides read TGTGCCAGCAACTTCGGGGGACTAGTAGGCGACAATGAGCAGTTCTTC.